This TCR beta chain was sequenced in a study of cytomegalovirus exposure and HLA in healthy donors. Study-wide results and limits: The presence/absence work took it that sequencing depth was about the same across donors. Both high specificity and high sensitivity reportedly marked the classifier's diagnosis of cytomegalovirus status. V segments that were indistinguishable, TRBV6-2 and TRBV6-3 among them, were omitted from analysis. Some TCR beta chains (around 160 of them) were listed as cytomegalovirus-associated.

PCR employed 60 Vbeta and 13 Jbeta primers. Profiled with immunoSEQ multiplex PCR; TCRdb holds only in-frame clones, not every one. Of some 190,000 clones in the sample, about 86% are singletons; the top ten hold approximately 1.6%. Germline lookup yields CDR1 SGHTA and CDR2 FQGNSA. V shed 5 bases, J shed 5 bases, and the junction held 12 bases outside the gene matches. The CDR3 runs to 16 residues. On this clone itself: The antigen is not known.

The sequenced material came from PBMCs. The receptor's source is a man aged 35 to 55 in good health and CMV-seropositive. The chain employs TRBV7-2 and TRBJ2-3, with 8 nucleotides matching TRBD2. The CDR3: CASSRAGGGLLDTQYF. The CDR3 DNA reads TGTGCCAGCAGCCGCGCGGGGGGCGGTTTATTAGATACGCAGTATTTT.